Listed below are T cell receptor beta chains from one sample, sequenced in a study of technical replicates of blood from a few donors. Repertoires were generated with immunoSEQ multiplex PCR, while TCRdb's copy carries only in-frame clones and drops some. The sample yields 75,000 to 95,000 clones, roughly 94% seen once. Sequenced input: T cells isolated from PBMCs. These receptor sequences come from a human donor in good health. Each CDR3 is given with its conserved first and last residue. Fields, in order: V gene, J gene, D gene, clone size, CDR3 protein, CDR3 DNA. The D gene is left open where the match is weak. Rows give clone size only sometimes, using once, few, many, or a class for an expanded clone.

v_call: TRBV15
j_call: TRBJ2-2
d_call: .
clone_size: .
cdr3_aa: CATSRVDRWNTGELFF
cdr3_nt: TGTGCCACCAGCAGAGTAGACAGGTGGAACACCGGGGAGCTGTTTTTT

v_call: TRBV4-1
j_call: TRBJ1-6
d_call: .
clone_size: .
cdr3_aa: CASSQEQPGLYNSPLHF
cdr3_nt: TGCGCCAGCAGCCAAGAACAACCGGGACTTTATAATTCACCCCTCCACTTT

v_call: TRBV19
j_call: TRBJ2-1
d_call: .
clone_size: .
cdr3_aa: CASSITYSYNEQFF
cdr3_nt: TGTGCCAGTAGTATTACCTACTCCTACAATGAGCAGTTCTTC

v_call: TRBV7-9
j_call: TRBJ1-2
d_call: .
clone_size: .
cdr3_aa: CASSLGQYLYGYTF
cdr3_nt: TGTGCCAGCAGCTTAGGACAGTACCTCTATGGCTACACCTTC

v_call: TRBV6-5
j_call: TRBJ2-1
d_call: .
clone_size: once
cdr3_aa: CASRRWEASYNEQFF
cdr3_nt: TGTGCCAGCAGGCGCTGGGAGGCGTCCTACAATGAGCAGTTCTTC

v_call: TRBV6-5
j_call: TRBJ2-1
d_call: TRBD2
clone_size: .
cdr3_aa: CASSFGTSGIHEQFF
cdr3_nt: TGTGCCAGCAGTTTCGGGACTAGCGGGATCCATGAGCAGTTCTTC

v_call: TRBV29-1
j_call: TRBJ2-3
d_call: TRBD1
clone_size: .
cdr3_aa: CSVALGQGHTDTQYF
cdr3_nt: TGCAGCGTTGCCCTGGGACAGGGGCACACAGATACGCAGTATTTT

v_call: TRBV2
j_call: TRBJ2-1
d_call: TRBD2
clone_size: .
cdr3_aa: CASSEGTRSGNEQFF
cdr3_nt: TGTGCCAGCAGTGAGGGGACTAGGAGTGGGAATGAGCAGTTCTTC

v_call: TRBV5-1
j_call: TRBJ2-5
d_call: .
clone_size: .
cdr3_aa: CASKIWGDGGSETQYF
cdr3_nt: TGCGCCAGCAAAATTTGGGGGGACGGAGGGTCGGAGACCCAGTACTTC

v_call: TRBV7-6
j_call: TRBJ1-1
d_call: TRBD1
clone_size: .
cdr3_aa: CASSFARTGHDIGTEAFF
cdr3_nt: TGTGCCAGCAGCTTCGCCCGGACAGGCCACGACATCGGCACTGAAGCTTTCTTT

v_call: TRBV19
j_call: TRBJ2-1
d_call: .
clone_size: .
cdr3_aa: CASREIGATPSEQFF
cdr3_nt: TGTGCCAGTAGGGAAATTGGGGCCACCCCCAGTGAGCAGTTCTTC

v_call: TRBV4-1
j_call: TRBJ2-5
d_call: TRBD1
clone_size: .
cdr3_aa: CASSQPKQGLKRETQYF
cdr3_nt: TGCGCCAGCAGCCAACCTAAACAGGGGTTGAAACGAGAGACCCAGTACTTC

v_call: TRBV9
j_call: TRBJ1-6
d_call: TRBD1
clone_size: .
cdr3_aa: CASSVGTGDSPLHF
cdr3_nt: TGTGCCAGCAGCGTGGGGACAGGGGATTCACCCCTCCACTTT

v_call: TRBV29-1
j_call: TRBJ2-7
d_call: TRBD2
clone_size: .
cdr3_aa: CSVIAGGPFGEQYF
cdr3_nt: TGCAGCGTTATAGCGGGGGGGCCTTTCGGCGAGCAGTACTTC

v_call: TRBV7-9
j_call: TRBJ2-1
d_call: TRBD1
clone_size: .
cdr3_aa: CASSSGTGGGNEQFF
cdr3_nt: TGTGCCAGCAGCTCCGGGACAGGGGGTGGGAATGAGCAGTTCTTC

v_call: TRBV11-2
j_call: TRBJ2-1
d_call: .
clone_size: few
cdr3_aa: CASSLGVGDEQFF
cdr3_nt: TGTGCCAGCAGCTTAGGCGTAGGGGATGAGCAGTTCTTC

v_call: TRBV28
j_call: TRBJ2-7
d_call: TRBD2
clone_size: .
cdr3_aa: CASSRLSAGDMRWDEQYF
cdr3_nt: TGTGCCAGCAGTCGCTTGTCAGCGGGAGACATGCGGTGGGACGAGCAGTACTTC

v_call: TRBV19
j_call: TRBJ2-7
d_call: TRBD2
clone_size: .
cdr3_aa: CASSIRTSGRPFRGYEQYF
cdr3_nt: TGTGCCAGTAGTATACGGACTAGCGGGAGACCCTTTAGAGGCTACGAGCAGTACTTC

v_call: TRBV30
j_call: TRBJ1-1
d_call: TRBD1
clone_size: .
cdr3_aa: CACLTGVNTEAFF
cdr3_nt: TGTGCCTGTTTGACAGGGGTGAACACTGAAGCTTTCTTT

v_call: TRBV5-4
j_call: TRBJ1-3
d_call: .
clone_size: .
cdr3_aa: CASSFLSSGNTIYF
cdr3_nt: TGTGCCAGCAGCTTCCTCAGCTCTGGAAACACCATATATTTT

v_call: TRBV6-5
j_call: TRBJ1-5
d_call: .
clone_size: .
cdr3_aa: CATHASVDQPQHF
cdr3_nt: TGTGCCACCCACGCATCAGTTGATCAGCCCCAGCATTTT

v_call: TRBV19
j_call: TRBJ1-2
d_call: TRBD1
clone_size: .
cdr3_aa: CASSNDRGRIDTF
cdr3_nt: TGTGCCAGTAGTAATGACAGGGGGCGGATTGACACCTTC

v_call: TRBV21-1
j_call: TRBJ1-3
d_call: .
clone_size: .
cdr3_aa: CASSNPEGKPGDRILSGNTIYF
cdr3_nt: TGTGCCAGCAGCAACCCGGAGGGAAAACCGGGGGACAGGATTCTCTCTGGAAACACCATATATTTT

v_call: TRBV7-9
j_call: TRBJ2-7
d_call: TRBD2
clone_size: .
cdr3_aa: CASSLSGGSSYEQYF
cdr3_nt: TGTGCCAGCAGCTTGAGCGGGGGGAGCTCCTACGAGCAGTACTTC

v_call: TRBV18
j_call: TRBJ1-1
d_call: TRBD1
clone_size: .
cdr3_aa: CASSQGTEEAFF
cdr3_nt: TGTGCCAGCTCCCAGGGGACAGAGGAAGCTTTCTTT

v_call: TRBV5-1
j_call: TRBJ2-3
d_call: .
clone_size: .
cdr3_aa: CASSLGGIDTQYF
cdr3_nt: TGCGCCAGCAGCTTGGGAGGGATAGATACGCAGTATTTT

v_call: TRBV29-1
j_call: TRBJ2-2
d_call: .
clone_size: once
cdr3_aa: CSVESGYTGELFF
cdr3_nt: TGCAGCGTTGAGTCTGGCTACACCGGGGAGCTGTTTTTT

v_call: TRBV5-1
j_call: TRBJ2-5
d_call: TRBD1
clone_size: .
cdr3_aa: CASSLAGQGTETQYF
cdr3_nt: TGCGCCAGCAGCTTGGCGGGACAGGGGACAGAGACCCAGTACTTC

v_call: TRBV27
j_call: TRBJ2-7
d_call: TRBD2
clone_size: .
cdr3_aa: CASRGSGRSYEQYF
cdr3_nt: TGTGCCAGCAGGGGTAGCGGGAGATCCTACGAGCAGTACTTC

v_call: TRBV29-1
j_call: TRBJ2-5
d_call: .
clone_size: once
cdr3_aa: CSVDTGTKTQYF
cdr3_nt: TGCAGCGTAGATACAGGTACCAAGACCCAGTACTTC

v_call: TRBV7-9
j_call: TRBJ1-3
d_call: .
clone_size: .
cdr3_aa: CASSLGHPSSGNTIYF
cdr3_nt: TGTGCCAGCAGTTTGGGACACCCGAGCTCTGGAAACACCATATATTTT

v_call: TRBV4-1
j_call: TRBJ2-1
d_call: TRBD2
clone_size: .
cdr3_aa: CASSLHGTSGAGGNNEQFF
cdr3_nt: TGCGCCAGCAGCCTACACGGGACTAGCGGGGCTGGTGGGAACAATGAGCAGTTCTTC

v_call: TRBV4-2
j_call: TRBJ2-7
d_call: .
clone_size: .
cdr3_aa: CASSQDLPGDEQYF
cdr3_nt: TGTGCCAGCAGCCAAGATCTCCCCGGTGACGAGCAGTACTTC

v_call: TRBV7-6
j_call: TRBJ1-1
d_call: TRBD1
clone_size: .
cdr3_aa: CASSWPGTGTEAFF
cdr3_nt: TGTGCCAGCAGCTGGCCCGGGACAGGCACTGAAGCTTTCTTT

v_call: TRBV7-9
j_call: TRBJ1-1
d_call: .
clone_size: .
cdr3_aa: CASGGMGTEAFF
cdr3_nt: TGTGCCAGCGGCGGTATGGGCACTGAAGCTTTCTTT

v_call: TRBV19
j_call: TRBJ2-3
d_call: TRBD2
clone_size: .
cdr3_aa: CASSFVLAGSGASTDTQYF
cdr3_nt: TGTGCCAGTAGTTTCGTTTTAGCGGGATCTGGGGCGAGTACAGATACGCAGTATTTT

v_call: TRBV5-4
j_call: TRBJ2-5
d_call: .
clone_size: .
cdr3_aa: CASSSGDSGETQYF
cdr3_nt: TGTGCCAGCAGCTCGGGAGATTCGGGGGAGACCCAGTACTTC

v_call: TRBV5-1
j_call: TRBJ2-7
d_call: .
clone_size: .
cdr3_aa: CASSLEGTYEQYF
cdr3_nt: TGCGCCAGCAGCTTGGAGGGGACATACGAGCAGTACTTC

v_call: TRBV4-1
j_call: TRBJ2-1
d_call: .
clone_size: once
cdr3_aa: CASSPPTGHHDNEQFF
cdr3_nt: TGCGCCAGCAGCCCCCCAACGGGACACCATGACAATGAGCAGTTCTTC

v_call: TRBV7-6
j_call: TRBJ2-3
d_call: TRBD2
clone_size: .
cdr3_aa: CASSLGWGGTDTQYF
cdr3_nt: TGTGCCAGCAGCTTAGGATGGGGGGGGACAGATACGCAGTATTTT

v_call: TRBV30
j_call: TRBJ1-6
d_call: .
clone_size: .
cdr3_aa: CAWMGTANSPLHF
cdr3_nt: TGTGCCTGGATGGGGACTGCTAATTCACCCCTCCACTTT

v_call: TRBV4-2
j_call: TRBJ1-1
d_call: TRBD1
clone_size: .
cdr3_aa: CASSPELQGFGTEAFF
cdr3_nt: TGTGCCAGCAGCCCCGAATTACAGGGGTTCGGCACTGAAGCTTTCTTT

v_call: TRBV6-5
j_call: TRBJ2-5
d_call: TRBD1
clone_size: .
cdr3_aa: CASSYDRTGMEETQYF
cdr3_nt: TGTGCCAGCAGTTATGATAGGACAGGGATGGAAGAGACCCAGTACTTC

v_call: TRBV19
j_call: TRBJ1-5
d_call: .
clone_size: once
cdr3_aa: CASSITSFRVREYNQPQHF
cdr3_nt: TGTGCCAGTAGTATCACATCTTTTCGTGTCAGGGAATACAATCAGCCCCAGCATTTT

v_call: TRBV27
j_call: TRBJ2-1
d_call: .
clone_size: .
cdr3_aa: CASSSYPLSYNEQFF
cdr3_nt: TGTGCCAGCAGTTCCTATCCCCTAAGCTACAATGAGCAGTTCTTC

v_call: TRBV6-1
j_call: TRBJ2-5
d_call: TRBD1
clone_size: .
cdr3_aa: CASRRGQGDETQYF
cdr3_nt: TGTGCCAGCAGGAGGGGACAGGGGGACGAGACCCAGTACTTC

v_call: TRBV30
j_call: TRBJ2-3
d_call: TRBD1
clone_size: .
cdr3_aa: CAWRRGVAGQGTDTQYF
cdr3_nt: TGTGCCTGGAGACGTGGGGTAGCTGGACAGGGCACAGATACGCAGTATTTT

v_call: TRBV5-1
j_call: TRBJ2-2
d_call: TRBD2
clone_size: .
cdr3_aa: CASSLGTSYTGELFF
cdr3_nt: TGCGCCAGCAGCTTAGGGACTAGTTACACCGGGGAGCTGTTTTTT

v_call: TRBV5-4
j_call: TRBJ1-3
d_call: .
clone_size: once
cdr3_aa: CASSFGGNTIYF
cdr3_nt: TGTGCCAGCAGCTTCGGTGGAAACACCATATATTTT

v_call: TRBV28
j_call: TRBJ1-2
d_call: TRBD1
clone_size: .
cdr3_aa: CASSTDRASGYGYTF
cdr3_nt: TGTGCCAGCAGCACGGACAGGGCGAGTGGCTATGGCTACACCTTC

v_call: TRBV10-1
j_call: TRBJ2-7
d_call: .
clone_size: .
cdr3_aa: CASSEKGIDEQYF
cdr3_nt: TGCGCCAGCAGTGAGAAGGGGATCGACGAGCAGTACTTC

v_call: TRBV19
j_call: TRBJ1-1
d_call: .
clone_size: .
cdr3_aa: CASSIRGARTEAFF
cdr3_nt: TGTGCCAGTAGTATCCGGGGGGCCCGCACTGAAGCTTTCTTT

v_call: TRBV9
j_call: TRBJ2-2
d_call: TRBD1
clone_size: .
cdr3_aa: CASSATGAQNTGELFF
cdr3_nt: TGTGCCAGCAGCGCGACAGGGGCACAGAACACCGGGGAGCTGTTTTTT

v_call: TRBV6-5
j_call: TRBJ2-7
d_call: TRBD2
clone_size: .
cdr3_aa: CASSYAWGGPYEQYF
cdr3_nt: TGTGCCAGCAGTTATGCCTGGGGGGGACCCTACGAGCAGTACTTC